This T cell receptor beta chain was recorded in a study of T cells in Graves' hyperthyroidism and ophthalmopathy. In its sample, this clonotype was seen many times. Germline values: CDR1 SEHNR, CDR2 FQNEAQ (reference sequence). The CDR3 contains 12 residues. The V and J ends lost 6 bases and 6 bases respectively, with 11 bases between them. Amplified regions were TCR beta CDR3 sequences from RNA transcripts. HTBI primers were the set used in a first-round RT-PCR of the TCR CDR3. TCRdb redid the calling of the multiplex PCR reads with MiXCR, one entry per CDR3 protein. This sample yields 350,000 or so distinct CDR3 sequences, of which 21% are seen a single time; around half belongs to the top ten.

The chain combines TRBV7-9 with TRBJ2-5; the D is unclear. The sequence derives from a woman between 45 and 65 years old with Graves' hyperthyroidism. The specimen sequenced was blood. CDR3 region: CASSSLVKTQYF. The CDR3 bases are TGTGCCAGCAGTTCCCTGGTAAAGACCCAGTACTTC.